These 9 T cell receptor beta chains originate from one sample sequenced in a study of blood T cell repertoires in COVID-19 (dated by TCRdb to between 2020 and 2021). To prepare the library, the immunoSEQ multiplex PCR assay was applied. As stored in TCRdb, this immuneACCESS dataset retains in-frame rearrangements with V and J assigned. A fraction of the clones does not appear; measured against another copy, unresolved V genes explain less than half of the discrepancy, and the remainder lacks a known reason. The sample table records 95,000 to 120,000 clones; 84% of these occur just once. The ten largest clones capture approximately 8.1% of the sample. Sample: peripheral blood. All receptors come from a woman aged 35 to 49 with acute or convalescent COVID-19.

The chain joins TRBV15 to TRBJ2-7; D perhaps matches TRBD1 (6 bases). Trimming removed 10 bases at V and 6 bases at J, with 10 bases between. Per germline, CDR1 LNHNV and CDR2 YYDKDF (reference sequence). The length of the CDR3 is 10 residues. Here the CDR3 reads CARQAAEQYF. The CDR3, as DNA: TGTGCCAGACAGGCGGCCGAGCAGTACTTC.

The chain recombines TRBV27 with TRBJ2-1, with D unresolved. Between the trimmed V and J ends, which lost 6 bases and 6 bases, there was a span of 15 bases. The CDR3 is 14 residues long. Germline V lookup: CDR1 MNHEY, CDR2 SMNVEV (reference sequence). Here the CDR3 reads CASSLYGRSNEQFF. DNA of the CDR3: TGTGCCAGCAGCCTCTACGGTAGGAGCAATGAGCAGTTCTTC.

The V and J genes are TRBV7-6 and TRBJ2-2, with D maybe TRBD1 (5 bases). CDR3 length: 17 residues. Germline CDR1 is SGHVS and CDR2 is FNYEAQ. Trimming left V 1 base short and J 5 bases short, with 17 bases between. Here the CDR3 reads CASSLVWAGSLTGELFF. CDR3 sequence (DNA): TGTGCCAGCAGCTTAGTTTGGGCAGGGTCTTTGACCGGGGAGCTGTTTTTT. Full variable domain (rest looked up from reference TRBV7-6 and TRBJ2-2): GAGVSQSPRYKVTKRGQDVALRCDPISGHVSLYWYRQALGQGPEFLTYFNYEAQQDKSGLPNDRFSAERPEGSISTLTIQRTEQRDSAMYRCASSLVWAGSLTGELFFGEGSRLTVL.

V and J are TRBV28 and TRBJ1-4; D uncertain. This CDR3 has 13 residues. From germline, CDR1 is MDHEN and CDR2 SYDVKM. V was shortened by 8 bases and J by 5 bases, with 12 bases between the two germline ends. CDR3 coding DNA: TGTGCCAGCCTAGACCGGGAAAATGAAAAACTGTTTTTT. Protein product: CASLDRENEKLFF. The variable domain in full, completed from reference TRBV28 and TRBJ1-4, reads DVKVTQSSRYLVKRTGEKVFLECVQDMDHENMFWYRQDPGLGLRLIYFSYDVKMKEKGDIPEGYSVSREKKERFSLILESASTNQTSMYLCASLDRENEKLFFGSGTQLSVL.

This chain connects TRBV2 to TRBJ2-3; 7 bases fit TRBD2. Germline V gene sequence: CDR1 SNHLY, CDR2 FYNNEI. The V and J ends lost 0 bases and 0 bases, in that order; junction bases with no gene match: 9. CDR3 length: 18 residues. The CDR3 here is CASSEALRGVPSTDTQYF. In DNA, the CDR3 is TGTGCCAGCAGTGAAGCGCTTCGGGGGGTCCCGAGCACAGATACGCAGTATTTT.

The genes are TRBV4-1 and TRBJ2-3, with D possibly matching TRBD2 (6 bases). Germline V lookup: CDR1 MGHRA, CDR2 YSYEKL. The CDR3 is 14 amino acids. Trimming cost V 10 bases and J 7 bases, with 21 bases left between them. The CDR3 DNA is TGCGCCACTGCACAATCCCCGGGGGTTAATACGCAGTATTTT. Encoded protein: CATAQSPGVNTQYF.

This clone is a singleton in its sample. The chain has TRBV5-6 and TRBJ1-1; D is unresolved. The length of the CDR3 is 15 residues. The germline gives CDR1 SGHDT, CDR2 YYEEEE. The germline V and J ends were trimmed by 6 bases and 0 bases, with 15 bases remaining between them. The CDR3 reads CASTPIRSLNTEAFF. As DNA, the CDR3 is TGTGCCAGCACCCCCATCCGGTCTTTGAACACTGAAGCTTTCTTT.

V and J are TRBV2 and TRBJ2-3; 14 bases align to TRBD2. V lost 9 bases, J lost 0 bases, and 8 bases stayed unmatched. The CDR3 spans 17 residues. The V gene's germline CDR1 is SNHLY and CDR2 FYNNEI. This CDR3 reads CASRLAGGRQSTDTQYF. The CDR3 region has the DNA TGTGCCAGTCGACTAGCGGGGGGGCGTCAAAGCACAGATACGCAGTATTTT.

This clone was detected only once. The CDR3: CASSVADTQYF. The CDR3 region has the DNA TGTGCCAGTTCGGTGGCAGATACGCAGTATTTT. This rearrangement joins TRBV12-3 or TRBV12-4 to TRBJ2-3; no clear D gene. The CDR3 sequence is 11 residues long. Between the trimmed V and J ends, which lost 9 bases and 4 bases, there was a span of 8 bases.